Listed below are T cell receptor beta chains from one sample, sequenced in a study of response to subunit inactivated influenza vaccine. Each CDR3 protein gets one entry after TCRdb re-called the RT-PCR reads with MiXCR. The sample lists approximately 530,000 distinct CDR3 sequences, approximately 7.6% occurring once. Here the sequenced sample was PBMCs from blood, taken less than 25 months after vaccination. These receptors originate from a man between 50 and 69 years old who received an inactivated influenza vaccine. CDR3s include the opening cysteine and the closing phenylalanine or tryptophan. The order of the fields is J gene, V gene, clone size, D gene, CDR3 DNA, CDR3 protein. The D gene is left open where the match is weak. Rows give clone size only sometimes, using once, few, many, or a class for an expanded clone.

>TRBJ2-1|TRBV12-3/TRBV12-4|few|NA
TGTGCCAGCACCTTGGGGCTAGCGAGCAATGAGCAGTTCTTC
CASTLGLASNEQFF
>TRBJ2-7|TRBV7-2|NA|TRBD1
TGTGCCAGCAGCTTAGGAGGGGGCGTTTGGTACGAGCAGTACTTC
CASSLGGGVWYEQYF
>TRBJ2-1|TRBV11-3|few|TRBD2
TGTGCCAGCATGATAGCGGGAGGGAATGAGCAGTTCTTC
CASMIAGGNEQFF
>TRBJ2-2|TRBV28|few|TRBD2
TGTGCCAGCAGCCCGGGACTAGCGGGAGAGGTTGGCGGGGAGCTGTTTTTT
CASSPGLAGEVGGELFF
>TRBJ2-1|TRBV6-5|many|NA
TGTGCCAGCAGTTACTCGAGAGGGGGGCATGGCAATGAGCAGTTCTTC
CASSYSRGGHGNEQFF
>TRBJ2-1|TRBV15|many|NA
TGTGCCACCAGCAGAGATCCAGGGAATGAGCAGTTCTTC
CATSRDPGNEQFF
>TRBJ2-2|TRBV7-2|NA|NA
TGTGCCAGCAGTTCCGCGACAGGGAGGTCTCCCGGGGAGCTGTTTTTT
CASSSATGRSPGELFF
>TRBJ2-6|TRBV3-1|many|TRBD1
TGTGCCAGCAGCCGATCCCCGGACAGGGCCGGGGCCAACGTCCTGACTTTC
CASSRSPDRAGANVLTF
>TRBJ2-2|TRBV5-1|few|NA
TGCGCCAGCAGCTTGGCAGAAGGGGAGCTGTTTTTT
CASSLAEGELFF
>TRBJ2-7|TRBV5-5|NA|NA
TGTGCCAGCAGCACCGGACAACCTTCCTACGAGCAGTACTTC
CASSTGQPSYEQYF
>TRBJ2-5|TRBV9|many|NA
TGTGCCAGCAGCGTACTGGGGAGGGGGGAGACCCAGTACTTC
CASSVLGRGETQYF
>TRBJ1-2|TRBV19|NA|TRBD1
TGTGCCAGTAGTAAGGACAGGGGTTATGGCTATGGCTGCACCTTC
CASSKDRGYGYGCTF
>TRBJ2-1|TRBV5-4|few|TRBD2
TGTGCCAGCAGCCAAACTAGCGGGGGGGCCTACAATGAGCAGTTCTTC
CASSQTSGGAYNEQFF
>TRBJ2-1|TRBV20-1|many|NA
TGCAGTGTCCCCTCGCTCACCTACAATGAGCAGTTCTTC
CSVPSLTYNEQFF
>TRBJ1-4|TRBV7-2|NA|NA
TGTGCCAGCAGCCAATCGTCAGGGGACGAAAAACTGTTTTTT
CASSQSSGDEKLFF
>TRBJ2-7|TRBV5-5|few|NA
TGTGCCAGCAGCTTGGGCGCGGCAGGCACCTACGAGCAGTACTTC
CASSLGAAGTYEQYF
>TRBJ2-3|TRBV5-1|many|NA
TGCGCCAGCAGCTTGGCTCAGGGGACAGATACGCAGTATTTT
CASSLAQGTDTQYF
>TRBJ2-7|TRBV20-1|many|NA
TGCAGTGCTACGGACAGCCCGGGGGAGCAGTACTTC
CSATDSPGEQYF
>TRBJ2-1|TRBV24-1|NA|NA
TGTGCCACCAGTGATTATCGGGGAACAGAGCAGTTCTTC
CATSDYRGTEQFF
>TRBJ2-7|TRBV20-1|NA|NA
TGCAGTGCTAGAGATCTTCAGCGGGTGAGCTACGAGCAGTACTTC
CSARDLQRVSYEQYF
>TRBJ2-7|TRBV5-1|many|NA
TGCGCCAGCAGCTTGTGGGAAAACTACGAGCAGTACTTC
CASSLWENYEQYF
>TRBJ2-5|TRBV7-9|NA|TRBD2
TGTGCCAGCAGCTTATCTCGCGGGGGGGCCGTAGAGACCCAGTACTTC
CASSLSRGGAVETQYF
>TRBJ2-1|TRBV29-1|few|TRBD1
TGCAGCCTTCGGACAGGGCCTAGCTCCTACAATGAGCAGTTCTTC
CSLRTGPSSYNEQFF
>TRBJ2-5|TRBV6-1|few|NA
TGTGCCAGCAGTATGGGCTATTACCAAGAGACCCAGTACTTC
CASSMGYYQETQYF
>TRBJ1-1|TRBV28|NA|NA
TGTGCCAGCAGTTTAACATCCACTGAAGCTTTCTTT
CASSLTSTEAFF
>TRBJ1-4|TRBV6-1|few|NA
TGTGCCAGCAGTATCGGACAAGCTGAAAAACTGTTTTTT
CASSIGQAEKLFF
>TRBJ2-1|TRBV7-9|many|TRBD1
TGTGCCAGCAGCGTACGACAGGGTCCCTACAATGAGCAGTTCTTC
CASSVRQGPYNEQFF
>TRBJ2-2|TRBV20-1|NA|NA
TGCAGTGCTCCGCTGGCGGGCCCGAACACCGGGGAGCTGTTTTTT
CSAPLAGPNTGELFF
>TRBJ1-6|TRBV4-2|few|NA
TGTGCCAGCAGCCAAGCCCACTCACCCCTCCACTTT
CASSQAHSPLHF
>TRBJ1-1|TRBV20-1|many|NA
TGCAGTGCCTTTGGACCGACACAAAACACTGAAGCTTTCTTT
CSAFGPTQNTEAFF
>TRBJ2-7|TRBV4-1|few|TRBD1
TGCGCCAGCAGCCAATCATGGACAGGAGCCTACGAGCAGTACTTC
CASSQSWTGAYEQYF
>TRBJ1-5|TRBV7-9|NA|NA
TGTGCCAGCAGCTACGGACGGGACAATCAGCCCCAGCATTTT
CASSYGRDNQPQHF
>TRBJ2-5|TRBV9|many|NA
TGTGCCAGCAGCGTAGGGGTGGGAGGCCTCCAAGAGACCCAGTACTTC
CASSVGVGGLQETQYF